The rows below give T cell receptor beta chains drawn from one sample of a study of Ad26.COV2.S vaccination and SARS-CoV-2 variants. TCRdb's copy holds only in-frame clones and misses some; the assay was immunoSEQ multiplex PCR. The repertoire consists of 440,000 or so clones, with about 90% occurring once and the leading ten covering approximately 4.3%. The input for sequencing was peripheral blood, taken in a trial of Ad26.COV2.S vaccine versus placebo. Source of these receptors: a person between 18 and 60 years old who received the Ad26.COV2.S COVID-19 vaccine or a placebo. The conserved cysteine and the conserved F or W are not part of the CDR3 here. D genes are given only for firm matches.

TRBV2,-,TRBJ1-2,ASSARSAGQKGGYT
TRBV7-2,-,TRBJ1-5,ASSLRTDYSNQPQH
TRBV7-2,-,TRBJ2-7,ASSLDYSYEQY
TRBV10-3,TRBD2,TRBJ2-3,AISVDSGIAPSTDTQY
TRBV27,-,TRBJ2-1,ASSPGTILGEQF
TRBV11-1,-,TRBJ2-1,ASSLGSGLSYNEQF
TRBV5-8,-,TRBJ2-2,ASSLWEAGTGELF
TRBV9,-,TRBJ2-7,ASSVNEGEQY
TRBV6-5,-,TRBJ1-2,ATQGQGYGYT
TRBV24-1,TRBD2,TRBJ2-1,ATSDPRAGGERNEQF
TRBV18,-,TRBJ2-7,ASSPGANYEQY
TRBV29-1,-,TRBJ2-3,SVDVHDTQY
TRBV5-1,TRBD2,TRBJ2-1,ASSYLGGRALYNEQF
TRBV9,-,TRBJ1-2,ASSVENRPNFYGYT
TRBV12-3/TRBV12-4,-,TRBJ1-2,ASSLFPVDGYT
TRBV19,-,TRBJ1-4,ASSTRGLSEKLF
TRBV7-6,TRBD2,TRBJ2-3,ASSTLGLAGADTQY
TRBV27,TRBD1,TRBJ1-1,ASSRLTTGTGEADTEAF
TRBV7-3,-,TRBJ2-5,ASSPKKETQY
TRBV11-1,TRBD1,TRBJ2-7,ASSAGTGLYEQY
TRBV5-6,TRBD1,TRBJ2-2,ASSRTGGNTGELF
TRBV5-6,-,TRBJ2-5,ASSQLLYQETQY
TRBV2,-,TRBJ1-6,ASSEMGTNTGALH
TRBV27,-,TRBJ2-1,ASRTNGANNEQF
TRBV2,-,TRBJ2-2,ASKAGNTGELF
TRBV5-6,TRBD2,TRBJ2-7,ASSFIETSGSSEQY
TRBV29-1,-,TRBJ1-2,SVEDVGAANYGYT
TRBV5-1,-,TRBJ2-7,ASSLTGTFSYEQY
TRBV10-3,-,TRBJ1-5,AIQGLGNQPQH
TRBV5-6,-,TRBJ2-7,ASSRREISYEQY
TRBV19,-,TRBJ2-3,ASSIDLFPAGQSTDTQY
TRBV7-9,-,TRBJ2-5,ASSFDFGRSGTQY
TRBV18,-,TRBJ2-7,ASSQGVKYEQY
TRBV6-4,TRBD1,TRBJ2-1,ASRTLRTGGRIEQF
TRBV2,-,TRBJ1-2,ASNHQRPLSNYGYT
TRBV12-3/TRBV12-4,-,TRBJ2-1,ASSREYEQF
TRBV27,-,TRBJ2-7,ASSPFRGGEQY
TRBV5-5,-,TRBJ2-5,ASSLGSGETQY